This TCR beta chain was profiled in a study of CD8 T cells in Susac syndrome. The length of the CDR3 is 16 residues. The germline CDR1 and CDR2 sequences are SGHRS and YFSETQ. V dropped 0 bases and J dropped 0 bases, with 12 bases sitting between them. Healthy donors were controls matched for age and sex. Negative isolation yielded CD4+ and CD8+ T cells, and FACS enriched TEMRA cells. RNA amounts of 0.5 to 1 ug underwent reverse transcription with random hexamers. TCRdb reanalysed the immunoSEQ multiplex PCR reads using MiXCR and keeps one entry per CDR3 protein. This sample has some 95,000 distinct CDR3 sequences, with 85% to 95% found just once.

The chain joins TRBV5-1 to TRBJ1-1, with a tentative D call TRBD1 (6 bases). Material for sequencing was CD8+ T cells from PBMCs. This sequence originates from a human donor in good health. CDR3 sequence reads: CASSLVGGQLNTEAFF. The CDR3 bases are TGCGCCAGCAGCTTGGTGGGCGGACAGCTGAACACTGAAGCTTTCTTT.